This entry is about one T cell receptor beta chain. The antigen remains undetermined. This specimen belongs to a study of T-cell memory formation after mild COVID-19. Using constant-segment primers, 5'RACE produced TCR alpha and TCR beta cDNA libraries carrying sample barcodes and UMIs. TCRdb re-analysed the 5' RACE reads in MiXCR, keeping a single row per CDR3 protein. The table records approximately 500,000 distinct CDR3 sequences, around a quarter of them present only once. Study-wide results and limits: A second wave expanding day 15 to 37 was CD4+-biased; contracting clones were balanced. Among clones peaking at day 37 in the second wave, SARS-CoV-2 specificity remained unconfirmed. That cross-reactive memory joined was suggested by some responding clones appearing in pre-infection memory.

The V and J ends lost 3 bases and 0 bases respectively, with 12 bases between them. This CDR3 contains 15 residues. CDR1 and CDR2 (germline): SGHTA, FQGNSA. The J gene is TRBJ2-7, the V gene TRBV7-2; weak D call: TRBD2 (6 bases). The sequencing input was PBMCs or a T cell subset sorted from them (not recorded which). The sequence was obtained from an adult woman who had mild COVID-19 (a few samples of this study predate the infection). Cell type and time point are not known. The CDR3 loop reads CASSFFSGSSYEQYF. In DNA, the CDR3 is TGTGCCAGCAGCTTCTTTAGCGGTAGCTCCTACGAGCAGTACTTC.